The 27 T cell receptor beta chains listed next were all sequenced from one sample in a study of Tregs in tolerant kidney transplant recipients. For these receptors, no antigen is known. TCRdb's table, derived via immunoSEQ multiplex PCR, lists solely in-frame clones and lacks some. The data show roughly 40,000 clones, nearly 97% seen once. Sequenced material: Tregs from blood cultured with allogeneic cells. The receptors were sampled from a human donor in good health.

The chain combines TRBV7-2 with TRBJ1-2; no definite D call. V was pared by 3 bases and J by 5 bases, with 10 bases between. CDR1 is SGHTA, CDR2 FQGNSA, per germline. This CDR3 comprises 13 residues. As DNA, the CDR3 is TGTGCCAGCAGCTTGACGGGGTCTTATGGCTACACCTTC. Encoded protein: CASSLTGSYGYTF.

The genes are TRBV18 and TRBJ2-5; 10 bases agree with TRBD1. This CDR3 contains 17 residues. The germline V gene has CDR1 KGHSH and CDR2 LQKENI. The J segment lost 0 bases and the V segment lost 1 base, leaving 5 bases of the junction unmatched. The chain's CDR3 is CASSPRPGQGYQETQYF. DNA of the CDR3: TGTGCCAGCTCACCACGACCGGGACAGGGGTACCAAGAGACCCAGTACTTC.

The CDR3 spells CSASLGTSSSYEQYF. The CDR3 DNA sequence: TGCAGCGCCAGTCTCGGGACATCGAGCTCCTACGAGCAGTACTTC. This sequence joins TRBV29-1 and TRBJ2-7, with D possibly being TRBD1 (6 bases). Germline CDR1 reads SQVTM; CDR2 reads ANQGSEA. V gave up 7 bases and J gave up 0 bases, with 19 bases separating them. The CDR3 has 15 amino acids.

The rearrangement links TRBV20-1 to TRBJ2-3; D call uncertain. V dropped 4 bases and J dropped 3 bases, with 5 bases sitting between them. Germline V lookup: CDR1 DFQATT, CDR2 SNEGSKA (reference sequence). The CDR3 covers 11 residues. CDR3 nucleotides: TGCAGTGCTATTACTACAGATACGCAGTATTTT. It specifies CSAITTDTQYF.

A single count supports this clone. This CDR3 is CASSGLAALFRTDTQYF. DNA of the CDR3: TGTGCCAGCAGTGGACTAGCGGCCTTGTTTCGCACAGATACGCAGTATTTT. The J gene is TRBJ2-3, the V gene TRBV6-1; TRBD2 matches at 9 bases. Germline V gives CDR1 MNHNS, CDR2 SASEGT. Trimming removed 4 bases from V and 1 base from J; junction bases left unmatched: 9. The CDR3 length is 17 residues.

This chain joins TRBV9 and TRBJ2-2; the D gene is possibly TRBD2 (6 bases). This CDR3 has 14 amino acids. V lost 10 bases to trimming and J lost 4 bases, with 17 bases between them. CDR1 is SGDLS, CDR2 YYNGEE, per germline. The DNA of the CDR3 is TGTGCCTCGACGGGGGTAAGAGGCACCGGGGAGCTGTTTTTT. The encoded protein is CASTGVRGTGELFF.

The genes are TRBV5-1 and TRBJ2-7, with D hard to call. Germline V gene lookup returns CDR1 SGHRS and CDR2 YFSETQ. Trimming cost V 0 bases and J 7 bases, with 11 bases left between them. The length of the CDR3 is 13 residues. CDR3 protein: CASSLATAGEQYF. CDR3 coding DNA: TGCGCCAGCAGCTTGGCCACAGCTGGGGAGCAGTACTTC.

V and J are TRBV5-1 and TRBJ1-4; possible D gene TRBD1, 5 bases. Germline V gives CDR1 SGHRS, CDR2 YFSETQ. With 4 bases removed from V and 0 bases from J, the gap between germline ends came to 10 bases. CDR3 length: 15 residues. The CDR3 is CASSLGHATNEKLFF. The CDR3 nucleotides are TGCGCCAGCAGCCTAGGACACGCAACTAATGAAAAACTGTTTTTT.

This chain joins TRBV27 and TRBJ1-5, with TRBD1 identical over 9 bases. Germline CDR1 and CDR2: MNHEY and SMNVEV (reference sequence). The CDR3 has 15 residues. The V gene end was trimmed by 5 bases and the J gene end by 12 bases; junction bases not matched to a gene: 14. The CDR3 region has the DNA TGTGCCAGCAGTCGGGGGGGGACAGGGAGAATTCTCCAGCATTTT. Translation: CASSRGGTGRILQHF.

This clone was observed a single time. J is TRBJ1-3 and V is TRBV5-4; 7 bases line up with TRBD1. V trimming: 0 bases; J trimming: 4 bases; junction bases outside the gene matches: 4. This CDR3 region has 15 residues. Germline V gives CDR1 SGHNT, CDR2 YYREEE (reference sequence). The CDR3, as DNA: TGTGCCAGCAGCTTGGATAGGGGGCCCGGAAACACCATATATTTT. Its protein is CASSLDRGPGNTIYF.

The sample holds a few counts of this clone. V gene TRBV2 combines with J gene TRBJ1-6, with D maybe TRBD1 (5 bases). Trimming cost V 7 bases and J 6 bases, with 10 bases left between them. This CDR3 is 13 amino acids long. Germline-derived CDR1 and CDR2 are SNHLY and FYNNEI. The CDR3 sequence is CASNLRANSPLHF. CDR3 DNA sequence: TGTGCCAGCAACCTCAGGGCTAATTCACCCCTCCACTTT.

The V gene is TRBV7-9, the J gene TRBJ1-1; D uncertain. The CDR3 extends over 14 amino acids. V lost 1 base and J lost 5, with 11 bases in between. Germline CDR1 and CDR2: SEHNR and FQNEAQ (reference sequence). The CDR3 nucleotides read TGTGCCAGCAGCTTAGAATCAGGTTGGACTGAAGCTTTCTTT. Encoded protein: CASSLESGWTEAFF.

The rearrangement joins TRBV27 to TRBJ1-1, with D unclear. Germline values: CDR1 MNHEY, CDR2 SMNVEV (reference sequence). Deletions cut 6 bases from V and 3 bases from J, with 11 bases between. The CDR3 sequence is 13 residues long. The CDR3 spells CASSSRRDTEAFF. The CDR3 DNA follows: TGTGCCAGCAGCTCGAGACGGGACACTGAAGCTTTCTTT.

This chain uses TRBV2 with TRBJ1-3, with 8 bases that match TRBD1. The CDR3 spans 14 residues. From germline, CDR1 is SNHLY and CDR2 FYNNEI. The trim removed 6 bases at V and 4 bases at J, leaving 5 bases unmatched. CDR3 in amino acids: CASRDRAPGNTIYF. As DNA, the CDR3 is TGTGCCAGCAGGGACAGGGCACCGGGAAACACCATATATTTT.

The chain employs TRBV7-6 and TRBJ2-7; 7 bases are shared with TRBD1. Germline CDR1 SGHVS, CDR2 FNYEAQ. The CDR3 is 16 amino acids. With 1 base clipped from V and 1 base from J, the junction kept 7 bases outside the gene matches. CDR3 in DNA: TGTGCCAGCAGCTTAGTCCGAGGGGGCAGGTCCTACGAGCAGTACTTC. It is translated as CASSLVRGGRSYEQYF.

J is TRBJ1-4 and V is TRBV7-8, with D maybe TRBD1 (5 bases). Looked up from germline, CDR1 is SGHVS and CDR2 is FQNEAQ. With 5 bases removed from V and 0 bases from J, the gap between germline ends came to 13 bases. This CDR3 region has 16 residues. The CDR3, as DNA: TGTGCCAGCAGCCCGACAGCCCATGCAACTAATGAAAAACTGTTTTTT. Amino acids: CASSPTAHATNEKLFF.

This rearrangement joins TRBV7-6 to TRBJ2-7; a weak D match, TRBD2 (6 bases). With 0 bases removed from V and 2 bases from J, the gap between germline ends came to 8 bases. Germline CDR1 SGHVS, CDR2 FNYEAQ. The CDR3 is 14 residues long. CDR3 loop: CASSLAGGPYEQYF. As DNA, the CDR3 is TGTGCCAGCAGCTTAGCGGGGGGTCCCTACGAGCAGTACTTC.

The chain joins TRBV5-1 to TRBJ1-2; D is unresolved. This CDR3 has 13 residues. The V gene lost 4 bases and the J gene lost 3 bases, with 10 bases spanning the gap. Germline lookup yields CDR1 SGHRS and CDR2 YFSETQ. The CDR3 coding sequence is TGCGCCAGCAGCAGCCGCCCCGACTATGGCTACACCTTC. It is translated as CASSSRPDYGYTF.

The chain joins TRBV5-1 to TRBJ2-7, with D maybe TRBD1 (5 bases). The CDR3 spans 13 residues. Germline values: CDR1 SGHRS, CDR2 YFSETQ. V lost 8 bases to trimming and J lost 0 bases, with 12 bases between them. CDR3 region: CASQDIPSYEQYF. DNA for the CDR3: TGCGCCAGTCAGGACATTCCCTCCTACGAGCAGTACTTC.

This clone was counted once. The CDR3 region is CASRITGEGTEAFF. CDR3 in DNA: TGCGCCAGCAGGATTACAGGGGAGGGCACTGAAGCTTTCTTT. The chain carries TRBV10-2 and TRBJ1-1, with 7 bases identical to TRBD1. Germline trimming cut 6 bases from V and 4 bases from J; bases unmatched to any gene: 8. CDR1 is WSHSY and CDR2 is SAAADI in the germline V gene. This CDR3 has 14 residues.

This rearrangement joins TRBV19 to TRBJ1-5; the D gene is possibly TRBD1 (6 bases). CDR1 and CDR2 from the germline V gene are LNHDA and SQIVND (reference sequence). V was pared by 7 bases and J by 3 bases, with 13 bases between. CDR3 length: 14 residues. The CDR3 sequence is CASTGASLNQPQHF. In DNA form, the CDR3 reads TGTGCCAGTACGGGGGCCTCTCTCAATCAGCCCCAGCATTTT.

The rearrangement uses TRBV6-1 and TRBJ2-3; 9 bases match TRBD2. The CDR3 is 15 residues long. CDR1 is MNHNS and CDR2 is SASEGT in the germline V gene. Trimming cost V 6 bases and J 7 bases; bases outside gene matches: 11. DNA for the CDR3: TGTGCCAGCAGCATGATAGCGGGAGTGAGGCATACGCAGTATTTT. Amino acid sequence: CASSMIAGVRHTQYF.

The chain links TRBV5-5 to TRBJ1-2; 8 nucleotides agree with TRBD1. Per the germline V gene, CDR1 is SGHKS and CDR2 is YYEKEE (reference sequence). This CDR3 comprises 15 residues. V trimming: 5 bases; J trimming: 8 bases; junction bases outside the gene matches: 14. The CDR3 nucleotides read TGTGCCAGCAGTCCGTCCCGGGACAGGCCTCCGGGCTACACCTTC. Translated: CASSPSRDRPPGYTF.

About this clone: Relative to the germline gene, one junction end is altered; a read error may explain this. The J gene is TRBJ2-3, the V gene TRBV5-1; TRBD2 agrees at 16 bases. This CDR3 spans 12 amino acids. Germline V gene lookup returns CDR1 SGHRS and CDR2 YFSETQ. CDR3 protein: CASSPGLAGGQF. The CDR3 DNA sequence: TGCGCCAGCAGCCCGGGACTAGCGGGAGGGCAATTT. Filled out from reference TRBV5-1 and TRBJ2-3, the complete variable domain reads KAGVTQTPRYLIKTRGQQVTLSCSPISGHRSVSWYQQTPGQGLQFLFEYFSETQRNKGNFPGRFSGRQFSNSRSEMNVSTLELGDSALYLCASSPGLAGGQFGPGTRLTVL.

J is TRBJ1-6 and V is TRBV5-1; D perhaps matches TRBD1 (6 bases). Germline V CDR1 and CDR2: SGHRS, YFSETQ. The CDR3 loop spans 14 amino acids. V was pared by 2 bases and J by 5 bases, with 8 bases between. The CDR3 DNA reads as TGCGCCAGCAGCTTTAACAGGGATAATTCACCCCTCCACTTT. This gives the protein CASSFNRDNSPLHF.

CDR3 sequence (DNA): TGTGCCAGCAGGTTGAGGATGGGAGCGACCGGGGAGCTGTTTTTT. This encodes CASRLRMGATGELFF. The chain carries TRBV5-6 and TRBJ2-2; D might be TRBD2 (5 bases). Between the trimmed V and J ends, which lost 5 bases and 5 bases, there was a span of 16 bases. Germline V gene lookup returns CDR1 SGHDT and CDR2 YYEEEE. The length of the CDR3 is 15 residues.

The V and J genes are TRBV7-9 and TRBJ2-1; possibly TRBD1 for D (5 bases). The V gene's germline CDR1 is SEHNR and CDR2 FQNEAQ (reference sequence). Trimming left V 3 bases short and J 0 bases short, with 15 bases between. This CDR3 region has 17 residues. The CDR3 reads CASSFSQTARSYNEQFF. For the CDR3, the DNA is TGTGCCAGCAGCTTTTCCCAGACAGCTCGCTCCTACAATGAGCAGTTCTTC.